The next 20 T cell receptor beta chains were all read from a single sample in a study of T cells in localized non-small cell lung cancer. Some clones are missing from TCRdb's copy, which holds only in-frame ones; the method was immunoSEQ multiplex PCR. Of 70,000 or so clones listed, approximately 84% are singletons. The material sequenced was peripheral blood, taken before any cancer treatment. Receptors were obtained from a female donor of 60 years or more with stage I lung adenocarcinoma.

The V call is TRBV6-1, the J call TRBJ1-1, with D maybe TRBD1 (5 bases). This CDR3 comprises 12 residues. Trimming shortened V by 7 bases and J by 7 bases, and 13 bases separated the two germline ends. Germline V gene sequence: CDR1 MNHNS, CDR2 SASEGT. CDR3 in DNA: TGTGCCAGCATTACGGGGAGGGGTGAAGCTTTCTTT. Amino acid sequence: CASITGRGEAFF.

V and J are TRBV7-6 and TRBJ2-7, with 10 nucleotides matching TRBD2. V gave up 4 bases and J gave up 5 bases; unmatched junction bases: 8. This CDR3 has 15 amino acids. Germline-derived CDR1 and CDR2 are SGHVS and FNYEAQ. CDR3 region: CASSSQREGLHEQYF. CDR3 sequence (DNA): TGTGCCAGCAGCTCCCAGCGGGAGGGCCTCCACGAGCAGTACTTC.

The chain couples TRBV27 to TRBJ1-4, with 8 bases matching TRBD1. The junction had 8 bases not matched to a gene; V was cut back by 0 bases and J by 5 bases. Per the germline V gene, CDR1 is MNHEY and CDR2 is SMNVEV (reference sequence). The CDR3 is 17 amino acids. The CDR3 region is CASSLSSRGQWNEKLFF. DNA for the CDR3: TGTGCCAGCAGTTTATCGTCCAGGGGGCAGTGGAATGAAAAACTGTTTTTT.

This rearrangement joins TRBV19 to TRBJ1-1; D is perhaps TRBD1 (6 bases). The germline gives CDR1 LNHDA, CDR2 SQIVND (reference sequence). V was trimmed by 6 bases and J by 2 bases, leaving 16 bases between them. The CDR3 runs to 15 residues. Written as DNA, the CDR3 is TGTGCCAGTAGAATCAGGGGTACGCGAAACACTGAAGCTTTCTTT. Amino acid sequence: CASRIRGTRNTEAFF.

The chain employs TRBV7-7 and TRBJ2-2; the D gene is possibly TRBD1 (5 bases). This CDR3 spans 15 amino acids. The germline CDR1 and CDR2 sequences are SSHAT and FNYEAQ (reference sequence). Trimming left V 2 bases short and J 0 bases short, with 7 bases between. CDR3 sequence reads: CASSLRGSNTGELFF. The DNA for the CDR3 is TGTGCCAGCAGCTTAAGGGGCTCGAACACCGGGGAGCTGTTTTTT.

This clone was seen once. The V call is TRBV7-9, the J call TRBJ1-2; possible D gene TRBD1, 6 bases. Germline V gives CDR1 SEHNR, CDR2 FQNEAQ (reference sequence). The ends were cut back, 5 bases at V and 0 bases at J, with 16 bases in the middle. The CDR3 consists of 16 residues. The CDR3 loop is CASSRKGGLANYGYTF. CDR3 nucleotides: TGTGCCAGCAGCAGAAAGGGGGGACTAGCTAACTATGGCTACACCTTC.

The chain has TRBV7-3 and TRBJ2-1; D gene uncertain. Looked up from germline, CDR1 is SGHTA and CDR2 is FQGTGA. This CDR3 contains 13 residues. Between the trimmed V and J ends, which lost 4 bases and 8 bases, there was a span of 12 bases. Here the CDR3 reads CASSSAPGDEQFF. CDR3 in DNA: TGTGCCAGCAGCTCAGCTCCTGGCGATGAGCAGTTCTTC.

This clone was seen just once. The chain recombines TRBV6-1 with TRBJ2-7; D perhaps matches TRBD1 (5 bases). The V gene lost 5 bases and the J gene lost 4 bases, with 9 bases spanning the gap. The CDR3 contains 12 residues. Per the germline V gene, CDR1 is MNHNS and CDR2 is SASEGT. CDR3 sequence: CASSRREYEQYF. CDR3 DNA sequence: TGTGCCAGCAGTCGCAGGGAATACGAGCAGTACTTC.

The genes are TRBV11-3 and TRBJ2-1; the D gene is possibly TRBD1 (5 bases). Germline CDR1 SGHNT, CDR2 YENEEA. Trimming removed 1 base at V and 2 bases at J, with 12 bases between. CDR3 length equals 16 residues. The CDR3 here is CASSLGSGMAYNEQFF. The CDR3 DNA reads as TGTGCCAGCAGCTTAGGTTCAGGGATGGCCTACAATGAGCAGTTCTTC.

The chain has TRBV9 and TRBJ2-7; D might be TRBD1 (5 bases). The germline V and J ends were trimmed by 4 bases and 2 bases, with 13 bases remaining between them. The CDR3 is 14 amino acids. Per germline, CDR1 SGDLS and CDR2 YYNGEE. The CDR3 DNA sequence: TGTGCCAGCAGCTCCAGGGTTACCGCCTACGAGCAGTACTTC. Its translation is CASSSRVTAYEQYF.

The chain joins TRBV7-8 to TRBJ1-5; D gene ambiguous. This CDR3 comprises 14 residues. V shed 1 base and J shed 6 bases, with 10 bases lying between them. Germline V lookup: CDR1 SGHVS, CDR2 FQNEAQ. In DNA, the CDR3 is TGTGCCAGCAGCTTAGGCGCGCCGCGTCAGCCCCAGCATTTT. Its protein is CASSLGAPRQPQHF.

This chain links TRBV19 with TRBJ1-5, with 7 bases identical to TRBD1. The trim removed 4 bases at V and 4 bases at J, leaving 4 bases unmatched. The CDR3 sequence is 14 residues long. The germline gives CDR1 LNHDA, CDR2 SQIVND (reference sequence). The CDR3 protein is CASSTRTGNQPQHF. In DNA, the CDR3 is TGTGCCAGTAGTACCCGGACAGGTAATCAGCCCCAGCATTTT.

This rearrangement joins TRBV7-8 to TRBJ2-7; TRBD2 might be the D (5 bases). The CDR3 is 16 amino acids. Germline V gene data show CDR1 as SGHVS and CDR2 as FQNEAQ. Deletions cut 0 bases from V and 2 bases from J, with 14 bases between. CDR3 in DNA: TGTGCCAGCAGCTTAGCGCTCCGCGGGCTAACCTACGAGCAGTACTTC. Protein sequence: CASSLALRGLTYEQYF.

The DNA of the CDR3 is TGTGCCAGCAGTGAAACGGGCGGTGAAGCTTTCTTT. It specifies CASSETGGEAFF. V is TRBV6-5 and J is TRBJ1-1, with D hard to call. The CDR3 runs to 12 residues. V was trimmed by 5 bases and J by 7 bases, leaving 11 bases between them. In germline, CDR1 is MNHEY, CDR2 SVGAGI.

This chain joins TRBV9 and TRBJ2-3; D is tentatively TRBD1 or TRBD2 (5 bases each). The CDR3 consists of 14 residues. V lost 3 bases and J 2 bases, leaving 10 bases between the germline ends. The V gene's germline CDR1 is SGDLS and CDR2 YYNGEE. The CDR3 is CASSAGDHTDTQYF. CDR3 DNA sequence: TGTGCCAGCAGCGCTGGGGACCACACAGATACGCAGTATTTT.

This clone is a singleton in its sample. The V and J genes are TRBV18 and TRBJ1-1, with a possible D match to TRBD1 (5 bases). Germline V CDR1 and CDR2: KGHSH, LQKENI. This CDR3 region has 13 residues. Trimming cost V 8 bases and J 1 base, with 11 bases left between them. In DNA form, the CDR3 reads TGTGCCAGCACGATCAGGGAGAACACTGAAGCTTTCTTT. Translating it yields CASTIRENTEAFF.

This chain uses TRBV5-1 with TRBJ2-2; D gene uncertain. Germline loops: CDR1 SGHRS, CDR2 YFSETQ. The CDR3 length is 14 residues. The V gene lost 0 bases and the J gene lost 7 bases, with 10 bases spanning the gap. In nucleotides, the CDR3 is TGCGCCAGCAGCTTGGTACAGCGTGGCGGGGAGCTGTTTTTT. As protein: CASSLVQRGGELFF.

The rearrangement uses TRBV5-4 and TRBJ2-1; a possible D gene is TRBD2 (6 bases). Trimming removed 4 bases at V and 2 bases at J, with 10 bases between. The CDR3 is 14 residues long. Germline assignment: CDR1 SGHNT and CDR2 YYREEE (reference sequence). The CDR3 DNA is TGTGCCAGCAGCGTGGACTACACCTACAATGAGCAGTTCTTC. It yields the protein CASSVDYTYNEQFF.

The chain couples TRBV10-3 to TRBJ2-1; D ambiguous. V was cut by 4 bases and J by 5 bases, with 9 bases left in between. This CDR3 contains 13 residues. Germline-derived CDR1 and CDR2 are ENHRY and SYGVKD. CDR3 coding DNA: TGTGCCATCAGTGTCTCCCTAAACAATGAGCAGTTCTTC. Translating it yields CAISVSLNNEQFF.

The rearrangement links TRBV28 to TRBJ2-1; 8 bases fit TRBD2. After removal of 4 bases from V and 3 bases from J, the junction contained 5 bases not matched to a gene. Per germline, CDR1 MDHEN and CDR2 SYDVKM. This CDR3 comprises 15 residues. The CDR3 protein is CASSSLAGFYNEQFF. The CDR3 DNA follows: TGTGCCAGCAGTTCTTTAGCGGGGTTCTACAATGAGCAGTTCTTC.